The 30 T cell receptor beta chains below all came from one sample that was sequenced in a study of cytomegalovirus exposure and HLA in healthy donors (dated 2017 in TCRdb). Libraries were built with the immunoSEQ multiplex PCR assay. A mixture of 60 forward primers for TCR Vbeta segments and 13 reverse primers for TCR Jbeta segments was used in the multiplex PCR. The source is immuneACCESS, and TCRdb retained only in-frame sequences with V and J called. Part of the clones is not carried over; for the studies checked, unresolved V genes explain less than half of this, and the remainder is unexplained. Present in this sample are fewer than 120,000 clones, about 80% of which were seen just once. Roughly an eighth of the sample is held by the ten biggest clonotypes. Input material: PBMCs. Source of these receptors: a man between 25 and 39 years old in good health and CMV-seropositive.

The rearrangement joins TRBV29-1 to TRBJ2-1; 8 bases line up with TRBD2. V trimming: 7 bases; J trimming: 5 bases; junction bases outside the gene matches: 7. Germline V gene data show CDR1 as SQVTM and CDR2 as ANQGSEA. This CDR3 comprises 13 residues. CDR3 nucleotides: TGCAGCGCCGGGGGGGGCGGGCACAATGAGCAGTTCTTC. Its translation: CSAGGGGHNEQFF.

The CDR3, as DNA: TGTGCCAGTCTCCACTATGAACGGGGAGGTCGGGAAAAACTGTTTTTT. Its protein is CASLHYERGGREKLFF. The chain recombines TRBV6-6 with TRBJ1-4; no clear D gene. Trimming shortened V by 9 bases and J by 8 bases, and 25 bases separated the two germline ends. The germline CDR1 and CDR2 sequences are MNHNY and SVGAGI (reference sequence). This CDR3 is 16 amino acids long.

The chain couples TRBV5-1 to TRBJ1-1; D gene unclear. This CDR3 contains 13 residues. CDR1 SGHRS and CDR2 YFSETQ come from the germline V gene. Trimming took off 2 bases at V and 3 bases at J, with 8 bases between the two ends. CDR3 in DNA: TGCGCCAGCAGCTTCGGGGAGTACACTGAAGCTTTCTTT. It codes for CASSFGEYTEAFF. The complete variable domain, with remaining parts taken from reference TRBV5-1 and TRBJ1-1, reads KAGVTQTPRYLIKTRGQQVTLSCSPISGHRSVSWYQQTPGQGLQFLFEYFSETQRNKGNFPGRFSGRQFSNSRSEMNVSTLELGDSALYLCASSFGEYTEAFFGQGTRLTVV.

The rearrangement links TRBV4-3 to TRBJ2-7; 11 bases line up with TRBD2. The germline V gene encodes CDR1 LGHNA and CDR2 YSLEER. The junction had 10 bases not matched to a gene; V was cut back by 0 bases and J by 0 bases. This CDR3 is built from 19 residues. The CDR3 bases are TGCGCCAGCAGCCAAGATCTATCCTCTAGCGGGGGGACCTCCTACGAGCAGTACTTC. It codes for CASSQDLSSSGGTSYEQYF.

The rearrangement uses TRBV11-2 and TRBJ1-6; D possibly corresponds to TRBD1 (6 bases). Trimming took off 6 bases at V and 7 bases at J, with 16 bases between the two ends. The CDR3 has 15 amino acids. Per germline, CDR1 SGHAT and CDR2 FQNNGV. The CDR3 loop is CASSIQGSINSPLHF. The CDR3 coding sequence is TGTGCCAGCAGTATACAGGGAAGCATAAATTCACCCCTCCACTTT.

V gene TRBV7-3 combines with J gene TRBJ1-6; D is ambiguous. Germline CDR1 SGHTA, CDR2 FQGTGA. The CDR3 is 15 residues long. Between the trimmed V and J ends, which lost 1 base and 3 bases, there was a span of 7 bases. The CDR3 nucleotides read TGTGCCAGCAGCTTAAATGGCCTCTATAATTCACCCCTCCACTTT. It is translated as CASSLNGLYNSPLHF. Full variable domain (missing parts from reference TRBV7-3 and TRBJ1-6): GAGVSQTPSNKVTEKGKYVELRCDPISGHTALYWYRQSLGQGPEFLIYFQGTGAADDSGLPNDRFFAVRPEGSVSTLKIQRTERGDSAVYLCASSLNGLYNSPLHFGNGTRLTVT.

This chain uses TRBV10-3 with TRBJ2-2, with 7 bases matching TRBD1. The ends lost 3 bases at V and 1 base at J; junction bases unmatched: 8. The CDR3 is 17 amino acids. The germline gives CDR1 ENHRY, CDR2 SYGVKD. The CDR3 DNA sequence: TGTGCCATCAGTGATAGTACAGGGGCACGGAACACCGGGGAGCTGTTTTTT. Residues: CAISDSTGARNTGELFF.

The chain combines TRBV6-5 with TRBJ1-2; 8 nucleotides align to TRBD1. Germline CDR1 reads MNHEY; CDR2 reads SVGAGI. V lost 2 bases and J lost 7; bases outside the gene matches: 12. The CDR3 is 16 amino acids. CDR3 amino acids: CASSYGGGQGNPGYTF. CDR3 DNA sequence: TGTGCCAGCAGTTACGGGGGCGGACAGGGAAATCCTGGCTACACCTTC.

The chain uses TRBV5-6 and TRBJ1-3; D might be TRBD1 (5 bases). V lost 1 base and J 0 bases, leaving 11 bases between the germline ends. This CDR3 contains 16 residues. The germline V gene has CDR1 SGHDT and CDR2 YYEEEE. CDR3 sequence: CASSLKRGLSGNTIYF. The CDR3 DNA follows: TGTGCCAGCAGCTTGAAAAGGGGCCTCTCTGGAAACACCATATATTTT.

V usage is TRBV12-1 and J usage is TRBJ1-5; TRBD1 is taken as the D call from the table, unchecked against the DNA. TRBV12-1 is classified as a pseudogene. CDR3 size: 15 residues. As DNA, the CDR3 is TGTGCCAGCAGCTCCGGGACAGACTACAATCAGCCCCAGCATTTT. Its protein product is CASSSGTDYNQPQHF.

This clone appeared a few times. The V gene is TRBV9, the J gene TRBJ2-3; 8 nucleotides match TRBD2. CDR3 length equals 16 residues. Germline V gene lookup returns CDR1 SGDLS and CDR2 YYNGEE. V trimming: 4 bases; J trimming: 3 bases; junction bases outside the gene matches: 10. In DNA, the CDR3 is TGTGCCAGCAGCCCAGGGGTAGCGGGGATAACAGATACGCAGTATTTT. This gives the protein CASSPGVAGITDTQYF.

The chain has TRBV7-2 and TRBJ1-2; TRBD1 matches 8 bases. This CDR3 has 15 amino acids. J lost 1 base, V lost 3 bases, and 4 bases had no gene match. In germline, CDR1 is SGHTA, CDR2 FQGNSA. CDR3: CASSFLQGGNYGYTF. The DNA for the CDR3 is TGTGCCAGCAGCTTCCTACAGGGGGGTAACTATGGCTACACCTTC.

The rearrangement links TRBV5-1 to TRBJ2-7, with 8 bases fitting TRBD1. After removal of 5 bases from V and 1 base from J, the junction contained 8 bases not matched to a gene. The CDR3 contains 15 residues. Germline assignment: CDR1 SGHRS and CDR2 YFSETQ. For the CDR3, the DNA is TGCGCCAGCAGAAGACAAGGACAGGGATCCTACGAGCAGTACTTC. Protein: CASRRQGQGSYEQYF.

The V and J genes are TRBV5-1 and TRBJ2-5; tentative D call: TRBD1 (6 bases). The CDR3 is made up of 15 amino acids. Per germline, CDR1 SGHRS and CDR2 YFSETQ. The V gene lost 0 bases and the J gene lost 5 bases, with 14 bases spanning the gap. The CDR3 sequence: CASSLGRGRGETQYF. The CDR3 coding sequence is TGCGCCAGCAGCTTGGGCAGGGGAAGAGGGGAGACCCAGTACTTC. The whole variable domain, filled in from reference TRBV5-1 and TRBJ2-5, reads KAGVTQTPRYLIKTRGQQVTLSCSPISGHRSVSWYQQTPGQGLQFLFEYFSETQRNKGNFPGRFSGRQFSNSRSEMNVSTLELGDSALYLCASSLGRGRGETQYFGPGTRLLVL.

The gene calls are TRBV6-1 and TRBJ1-3; D uncertain. Deletions cut 8 bases from V and 2 bases from J, with 13 bases between. There are 14 residues in the CDR3. CDR1 and CDR2 from the germline V gene are MNHNS and SASEGT. The chain's CDR3 is CASLKGRTGNTIYF. For the CDR3, the DNA is TGTGCCAGCCTAAAAGGGAGAACTGGAAACACCATATATTTT.

The chain links TRBV30 to TRBJ2-7, with TRBD1 identical over 10 bases. The CDR3 contains 15 residues. Trimming took 0 bases from V and 2 from J; bases not matched to a gene: 4. The germline CDR1 and CDR2 sequences are GTSNPN and SVGIG (reference sequence). This CDR3 reads CAWSVGTGEAYEQYF. In DNA, the CDR3 is TGTGCCTGGAGTGTTGGGACAGGGGAAGCCTACGAGCAGTACTTC. The whole variable domain, remainder taken from reference TRBV30 and TRBJ2-7, is SQTIHQWPATLVQPVGSPLSLECTVEGTSNPNLYWYRQAAGRGLQLLFYSVGIGQISSEVPQNLSASRPQDRQFILSSKKLLLSDSGFYLCAWSVGTGEAYEQYFGPGTRLTVT.

In DNA form, the CDR3 reads TGTGCCAGCAGCTCACAGGGGACCAACACTGAAGCTTTCTTT. Translating it yields CASSSQGTNTEAFF. The chain couples TRBV7-3 to TRBJ1-1, with TRBD1 identical over 7 bases. The junction had 4 bases not matched to a gene; V was cut back by 4 bases and J by 2 bases. The CDR3 consists of 14 residues. Germline CDR1 reads SGHTA; CDR2 reads FQGTGA. Complete variable domain (other parts from reference TRBV7-3 and TRBJ1-1): GAGVSQTPSNKVTEKGKYVELRCDPISGHTALYWYRQSLGQGPEFLIYFQGTGAADDSGLPNDRFFAVRPEGSVSTLKIQRTERGDSAVYLCASSSQGTNTEAFFGQGTRLTVV.

The chain links TRBV10-2 to TRBJ2-1; D ambiguous. V was cut by 0 bases and J by 1 base, with 13 bases left in between. CDR3 length: 17 residues. Germline V gene sequence: CDR1 WSHSY, CDR2 SAAADI. CDR3: CASSESSLVASYNEQFF. The DNA for the CDR3 is TGCGCCAGCAGTGAGTCGAGCCTAGTTGCATCCTACAATGAGCAGTTCTTC.

The genes are TRBV13 and TRBJ2-1, with TRBD2 matching 7 bases. CDR1 and CDR2 (germline): PRHDT, FYEKMQ (reference sequence). The V segment lost 3 bases and the J segment 3 bases; nucleotides outside the gene matches: 5. The CDR3 runs to 15 residues. For the CDR3, the DNA is TGTGCCAGCAGCTTGGGGGGGGGAAGCTACAATGAGCAGTTCTTC. It is translated as CASSLGGGSYNEQFF.

This chain links TRBV13 with TRBJ1-2; perhaps TRBD1 as D (5 bases). This CDR3 is built from 14 residues. With 0 bases removed from V and 3 bases from J, the gap between germline ends came to 8 bases. From germline, CDR1 is PRHDT and CDR2 FYEKMQ (reference sequence). Here the CDR3 reads CASSLGQVDYGYTF. The CDR3 DNA sequence: TGTGCCAGCAGCTTAGGACAGGTCGACTATGGCTACACCTTC.

This chain connects TRBV7-2 to TRBJ1-1, with a possible D match to TRBD1 (6 bases). Germline CDR1 SGHTA, CDR2 FQGNSA. The CDR3 length is 13 residues. V was pared by 8 bases and J by 0 bases, with 10 bases between. The CDR3, as DNA: TGTGCCAGCGGGGGGGACATGAACACTGAAGCTTTCTTT. Translation gives CASGGDMNTEAFF.

The chain carries TRBV10-2 and TRBJ2-5; TRBD2 matches at 8 bases. V gave up 6 bases and J gave up 1 base; unmatched junction bases: 1. This CDR3 contains 13 residues. Germline lookup yields CDR1 WSHSY and CDR2 SAAADI. The CDR3 reads CASRLAAQETQYF. CDR3 bases: TGCGCCAGCAGACTAGCGGCCCAAGAGACCCAGTACTTC.

The chain employs TRBV11-2 and TRBJ1-4; 9 bases align to TRBD1. V lost 5 bases to trimming and J lost 9 bases; unmatched junction nucleotides: 7. CDR3 size: 14 residues. Germline CDR1 and CDR2: SGHAT and FQNNGV. CDR3 coding DNA: TGTGCCAGCAGCACACAGGGGGCGTATCAAAAACTGTTTTTT. Amino acids: CASSTQGAYQKLFF.

The rearrangement links TRBV5-1 to TRBJ1-1; a possible D gene is TRBD1 (6 bases). CDR1 is SGHRS, CDR2 YFSETQ, per germline. This CDR3 comprises 17 residues. Trimming removed 0 bases at V and 4 bases at J, with 19 bases between. CDR3 residues: CASSLAVGGVGSTEAFF. As DNA, the CDR3 is TGCGCCAGCAGCTTGGCGGTTGGGGGCGTGGGGAGCACTGAAGCTTTCTTT.

This clone appeared a single time. The chain carries TRBV7-2 and TRBJ1-1; no firm D call. Between the trimmed V and J ends, which lost 1 base and 2 bases, there was a span of 11 bases. CDR1 is SGHTA and CDR2 is FQGNSA in the germline V gene. The CDR3 contains 15 residues. DNA for the CDR3: TGTGCCAGCAGCTTAGGTCTGCCGGGAAACACTGAAGCTTTCTTT. Residues: CASSLGLPGNTEAFF.

A remark on this clone: This same CDR3 is encoded by further DNA sequences in the sample. The chain has TRBV5-8 and TRBJ2-1; 12 bases agree with TRBD2. From germline, CDR1 is SGHTS and CDR2 YDEGEE. CDR3 length equals 15 residues. V gave up 4 bases and J gave up 4 bases; unmatched junction bases: 3. The CDR3 DNA sequence: TGTGCCAGCAGCCCCGGGACTAGCGGGTACAATGAGCAGTTCTTC. It codes for CASSPGTSGYNEQFF.

The V and J genes are TRBV7-9 and TRBJ1-1; D is unclear. Germline V gives CDR1 SEHNR, CDR2 FQNEAQ (reference sequence). V lost 1 base and J 7 bases, leaving 13 bases between the germline ends. This CDR3 region has 14 residues. CDR3 DNA: TGTGCCAGCAGCTTAGAACCGAACAAGTATGAAGCTTTCTTT. It is translated as CASSLEPNKYEAFF.

This rearrangement joins TRBV2 to TRBJ1-4; D perhaps matches TRBD1 (5 bases). V lost 5 bases, J lost 13 bases, and 17 bases lay in between. From germline, CDR1 is SNHLY and CDR2 FYNNEI. This CDR3 spans 13 amino acids. CDR3 sequence (DNA): TGTGCCAGCAGTAAAGAACAGGCCGAGAGACTGTTTTTT. This gives the protein CASSKEQAERLFF.

To note about this clone: Compared with germline, one end of the junction differs, possibly owing to a read error. J is TRBJ1-4 and V is TRBV29-1; D possibly corresponds to TRBD1 (5 bases). Germline V gives CDR1 SQVTM, CDR2 ANQGSEA. The CDR3 runs 14 residues. The CDR3: CSVEGPAGRGKLFF. For the CDR3, the DNA is TGCAGCGTCGAAGGACCCGCTGGGAGGGGAAAACTGTTTTTT.

This CDR3 is CASSPRQGDQPQHF. As DNA, the CDR3 is TGCGCCAGCAGCCCTCGACAGGGGGATCAGCCCCAGCATTTT. The chain employs TRBV4-1 and TRBJ1-5, with 9 positions matching TRBD1. This CDR3 comprises 14 residues. V was clipped by 4 bases and J by 5 bases; unmatched bases: 3. The germline V gene encodes CDR1 MGHRA and CDR2 YSYEKL.